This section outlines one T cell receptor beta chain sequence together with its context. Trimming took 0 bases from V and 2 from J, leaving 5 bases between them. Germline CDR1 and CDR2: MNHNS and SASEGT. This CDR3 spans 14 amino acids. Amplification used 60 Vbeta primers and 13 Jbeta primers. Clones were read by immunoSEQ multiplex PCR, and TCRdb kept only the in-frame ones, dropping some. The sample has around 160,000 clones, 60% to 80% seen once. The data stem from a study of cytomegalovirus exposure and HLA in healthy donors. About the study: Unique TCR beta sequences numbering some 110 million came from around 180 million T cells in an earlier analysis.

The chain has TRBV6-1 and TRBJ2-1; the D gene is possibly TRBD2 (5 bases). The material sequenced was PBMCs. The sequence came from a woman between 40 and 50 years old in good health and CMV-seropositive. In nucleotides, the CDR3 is TGTGCCAGCAGTGAAGCCGGGGCCTACAATGAGCAGTTCTTC. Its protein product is CASSEAGAYNEQFF.